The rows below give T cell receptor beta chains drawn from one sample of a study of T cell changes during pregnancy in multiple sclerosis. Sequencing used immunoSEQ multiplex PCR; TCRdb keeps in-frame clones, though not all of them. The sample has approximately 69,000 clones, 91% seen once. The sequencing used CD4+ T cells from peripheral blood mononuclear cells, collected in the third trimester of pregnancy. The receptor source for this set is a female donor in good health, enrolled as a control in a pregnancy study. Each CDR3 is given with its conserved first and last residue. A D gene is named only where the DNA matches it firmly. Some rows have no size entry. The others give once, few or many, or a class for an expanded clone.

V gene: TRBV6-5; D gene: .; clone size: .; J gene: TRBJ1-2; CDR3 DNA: TGTGCCAGCCGCCGGGACACTTCCTATGGCTACACCTTC; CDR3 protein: CASRRDTSYGYTF
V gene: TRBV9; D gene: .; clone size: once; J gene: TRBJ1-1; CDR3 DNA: TGTGCCAGCACCCCATGGGGGGGAGGTCAGTTAACTGAAGCTTTCTTT; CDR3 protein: CASTPWGGGQLTEAFF
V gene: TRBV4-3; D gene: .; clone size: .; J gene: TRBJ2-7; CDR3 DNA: TGCGCCAGCAGCCAAGATAGTCGGGGAGAGCAGTACTTC; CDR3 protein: CASSQDSRGEQYF
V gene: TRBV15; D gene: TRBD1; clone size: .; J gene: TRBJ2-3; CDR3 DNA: TGTGCCACCAGCAGAGCCAGGGGGCAGGCAGATACGCAGTATTTT; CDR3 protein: CATSRARGQADTQYF
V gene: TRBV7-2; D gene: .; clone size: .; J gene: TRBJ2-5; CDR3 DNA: TGTGCCAGCCCTGGGGCGGGGCGGTCGGAGACCCAGTACTTC; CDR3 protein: CASPGAGRSETQYF
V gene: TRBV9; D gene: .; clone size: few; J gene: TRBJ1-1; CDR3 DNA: TGTGCCAGCAGCGTACAAGGGGTGAACACTGAAGCTTTCTTT; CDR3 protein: CASSVQGVNTEAFF
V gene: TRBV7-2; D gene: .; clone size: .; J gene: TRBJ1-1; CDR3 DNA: TGTGCCAGCAGCTTAATGGGGGGGATGAACACTGAAGCTTTCTTT; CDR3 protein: CASSLMGGMNTEAFF
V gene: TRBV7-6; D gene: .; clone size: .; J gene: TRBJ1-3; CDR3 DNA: TGTGCCAGCACCGCCTCACCGGGGGTTGGAAACACCATATATTTT; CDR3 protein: CASTASPGVGNTIYF
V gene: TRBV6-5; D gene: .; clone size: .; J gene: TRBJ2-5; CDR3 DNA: TGTGCCAGCAGTATCGGAGGCTCTACGCAAGAGACCCAGTACTTC; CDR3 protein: CASSIGGSTQETQYF
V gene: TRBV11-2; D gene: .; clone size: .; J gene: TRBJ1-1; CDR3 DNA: TGTGCCAGCAGTTCCGTAATTTGGACAGTGGGGGCTTTCTTT; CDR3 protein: CASSSVIWTVGAFF
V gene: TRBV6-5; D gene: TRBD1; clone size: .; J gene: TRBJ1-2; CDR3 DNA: TGTGCCAGCAGACCCCCCGCGGGACAGAACTATGGCTACACCTTC; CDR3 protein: CASRPPAGQNYGYTF
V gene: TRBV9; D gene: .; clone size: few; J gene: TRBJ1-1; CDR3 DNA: TGTGCCAGCAGCGTAGCCCCGGGTCGGCAGTTCGAAGCTTTCTTT; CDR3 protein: CASSVAPGRQFEAFF
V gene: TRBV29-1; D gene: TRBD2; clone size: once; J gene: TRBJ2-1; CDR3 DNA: TGCAGCGTGGGGTCTAGCGGGGGGGCCAAATCAACTGAGCAGTTCTTC; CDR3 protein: CSVGSSGGAKSTEQFF
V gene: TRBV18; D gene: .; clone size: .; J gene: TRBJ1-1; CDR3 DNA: TGTGCCAGCTCAGCATCCCGAAGGGAGGCGAACACTGAAGCTTTCTTT; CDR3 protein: CASSASRREANTEAFF
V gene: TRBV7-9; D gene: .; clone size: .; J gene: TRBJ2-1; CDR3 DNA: TGTGCCAGCAGCTTAGCAGAGACCTACAATGAGCAGTTCTTC; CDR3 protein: CASSLAETYNEQFF
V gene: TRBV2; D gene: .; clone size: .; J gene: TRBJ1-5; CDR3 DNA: TGTGCCAGCAGTCTTGACAGAGGTAACAATCAGCCCCAGCATTTT; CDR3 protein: CASSLDRGNNQPQHF
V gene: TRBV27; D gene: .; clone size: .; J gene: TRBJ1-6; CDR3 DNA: TGTGCCAGCAGTTTCGCGGGACTGATTAATTCACCCCTCCACTTT; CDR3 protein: CASSFAGLINSPLHF
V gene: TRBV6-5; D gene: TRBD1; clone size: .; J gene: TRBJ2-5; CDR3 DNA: TGTGCCAGCAGAAGGACAGGGCAAGAGACCCAGTACTTC; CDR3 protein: CASRRTGQETQYF